This is a list of T cell receptor beta chains from one sample in a study of blood T cells in healthy people across ages. TCRdb independently ran MiXCR on the 5' RACE reads; one entry per CDR3 protein. The table records about 670,000 distinct CDR3 sequences, approximately 52% of them present only once. Sample: blood. The source of these receptors is a woman older than 75 in good health. CDR3s include the opening cysteine and the closing phenylalanine or tryptophan. The order of the fields is CDR3 protein, V gene.

CDR3aa: CASQYSGRNTEAFF
v_gene: TRBV7-9

CDR3aa: CASSDPNGYSYEQYF
v_gene: TRBV5-1

CDR3aa: CASSGGTGKYGYTF
v_gene: TRBV5-5

CDR3aa: CASSQEQATNEKLFF
v_gene: TRBV4-3

CDR3aa: CASSAGTLNNEQFF
v_gene: TRBV5-1

CDR3aa: CASSVGVTQYF
v_gene: TRBV7-2

CDR3aa: CSVEPEPLYNEQFF
v_gene: TRBV29-1

CDR3aa: CASSLAPGLAGGVETQYF
v_gene: TRBV7-2

CDR3aa: CAIAGGVGGVLANVLTF
v_gene: TRBV10-3

CDR3aa: CASRTRQGDSPLHF
v_gene: TRBV5-1

CDR3aa: CASSQTSGSANEQFF
v_gene: TRBV11-2

CDR3aa: CASDSGGNNEQFF
v_gene: TRBV12-3/TRBV12-4